This T cell receptor beta chain was identified in a study of response to subunit inactivated influenza vaccine. The CDR3 has 15 residues. V lost 6 bases and J 0 bases, leaving 12 bases between the germline ends. In the case of this clonotype: This may come from a read error, since a much larger clone is one base off.

TCRdb passed the RT-PCR reads through MiXCR, listing each CDR3 protein once. Of around 570,000 distinct CDR3 sequences listed, over 9% were seen once; the top ten hold approximately 11%. The same sample was also studied in work on T cells expressing NK-cell markers. That paper notes: Libraries used 5'RACE template switching adding universal primer site and UMIs. There were several donors in whom these clonotypes also led the CD3+CD56-NKG2C+ fraction.

V and J are TRBV12-3 or TRBV12-4 and TRBJ2-1, with a possible D match to TRBD1 (6 bases). The material was PBMCs from blood, obtained on the day of vaccination. This clonotype originated in a man over 45 who received an inactivated influenza vaccine. CDR3 nucleotides: TGTGCCAGCAGGGCACAGGACAGCTCCTACAATGAGCAGTTCTTC. It is translated as CASRAQDSSYNEQFF.